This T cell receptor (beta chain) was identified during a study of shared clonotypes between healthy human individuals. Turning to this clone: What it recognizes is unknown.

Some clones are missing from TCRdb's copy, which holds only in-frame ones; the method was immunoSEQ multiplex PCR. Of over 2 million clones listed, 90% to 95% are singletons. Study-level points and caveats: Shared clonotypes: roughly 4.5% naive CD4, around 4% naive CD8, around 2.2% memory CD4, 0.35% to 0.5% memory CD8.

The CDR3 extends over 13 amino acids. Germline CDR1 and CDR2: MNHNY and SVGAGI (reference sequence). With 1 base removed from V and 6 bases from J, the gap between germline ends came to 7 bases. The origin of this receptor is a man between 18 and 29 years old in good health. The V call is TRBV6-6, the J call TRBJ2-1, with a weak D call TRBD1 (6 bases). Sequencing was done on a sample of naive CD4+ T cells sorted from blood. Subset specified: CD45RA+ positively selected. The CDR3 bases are TGTGCCAGCAGTTACTGGACAGCCAATGAGCAGTTCTTC. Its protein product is CASSYWTANEQFF.